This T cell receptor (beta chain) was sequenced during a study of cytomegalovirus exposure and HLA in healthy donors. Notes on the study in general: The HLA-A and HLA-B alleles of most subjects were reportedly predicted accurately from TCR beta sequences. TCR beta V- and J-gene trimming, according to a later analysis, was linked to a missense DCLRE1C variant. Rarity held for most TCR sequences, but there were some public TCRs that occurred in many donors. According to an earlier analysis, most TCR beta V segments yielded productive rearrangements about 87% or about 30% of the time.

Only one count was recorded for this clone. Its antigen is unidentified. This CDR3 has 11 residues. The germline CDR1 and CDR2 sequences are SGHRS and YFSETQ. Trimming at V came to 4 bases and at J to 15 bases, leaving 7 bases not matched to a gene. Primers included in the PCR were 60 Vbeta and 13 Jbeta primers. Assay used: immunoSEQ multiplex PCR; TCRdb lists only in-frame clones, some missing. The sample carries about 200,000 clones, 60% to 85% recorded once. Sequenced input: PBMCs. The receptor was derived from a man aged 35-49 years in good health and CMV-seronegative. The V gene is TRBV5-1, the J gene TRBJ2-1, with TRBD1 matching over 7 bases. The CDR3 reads CASSPGQDLFF. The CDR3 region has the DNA TGCGCCAGCAGCCCCGGACAGGATCTGTTCTTC. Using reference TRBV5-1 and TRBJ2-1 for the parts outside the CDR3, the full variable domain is KAGVTQTPRYLIKTRGQQVTLSCSPISGHRSVSWYQQTPGQGLQFLFEYFSETQRNKGNFPGRFSGRQFSNSRSEMNVSTLELGDSALYLCASSPGQDLFFGPGTRLTVL.